A selection of T cell receptor beta chains follows, all from one sample in a study of T cell responses to AZD1222 COVID-19 vaccine. TCRdb keeps only in-frame clones here, not all; method: immunoSEQ multiplex PCR. The repertoire has about 150,000 clones, around 90% of them found once; the top ten carry approximately 17%. The sample consisted of peripheral blood, taken on day 0 of AZD1222 vaccination. The origin of the receptors is an adult in good health. Both conserved end residues are part of each CDR3. A D gene is named only where the DNA matches it firmly. The size of a clone is reported for some rows only, either as once, few or many, or as a class for expanded clones.

>-|TRBJ1-1|-|TRBV6-5
CASSLAGGEAFF
TGTGCCAGCAGTTTAGCGGGCGGAGAAGCTTTCTTT
>-|TRBJ2-1|-|TRBV24-1
CATSDSPGGAEEQFF
TGTGCCACCAGTGATTCGCCAGGAGGAGCTGAAGAGCAGTTCTTC
>-|TRBJ1-2|-|TRBV5-4
CASSRDGGQVTF
TGTGCCAGCAGCCGGGATGGGGGCCAGGTCACCTTC
>-|TRBJ2-5|-|TRBV7-2
CASSGLRVSATQYF
TGTGCCAGCAGCGGGCTGCGGGTCTCGGCGACCCAGTACTTC
>-|TRBJ1-5|-|TRBV19
CASSTQTSNQPQHF
TGTGCCAGTAGTACTCAGACTAGCAATCAGCCCCAGCATTTT
>-|TRBJ1-1|-|TRBV5-1
CASSFGGNTEAFF
TGCGCCAGCAGCTTTGGGGGGAACACTGAAGCTTTCTTT
>-|TRBJ1-2|-|TRBV6-6
CASSYRQIETGYTF
TGTGCCAGCAGTTACAGGCAGATCGAAACGGGCTACACCTTC
>-|TRBJ1-5|TRBD1|TRBV5-1
CASSPTGGDQPQHF
TGCGCCAGCAGCCCGACAGGGGGAGATCAGCCCCAGCATTTT
>-|TRBJ2-6|TRBD1|TRBV19
CASSESGTGTYSGANVLTF
TGTGCCAGTAGTGAATCCGGGACAGGGACGTACTCTGGGGCCAACGTCCTGACTTTC
>-|TRBJ1-2|TRBD1|TRBV28
CASSQGAGNYGYTF
TGTGCCAGCAGTCAGGGGGCGGGTAACTATGGCTACACCTTC
>-|TRBJ1-1|TRBD1|TRBV5-1
CASSLWAGGATEAFF
TGCGCCAGCAGCTTGTGGGCAGGGGGCGCGACTGAAGCTTTCTTT
>-|TRBJ1-1|-|TRBV6-2/TRBV6-3
CASSLPDLEAFF
TGTGCCAGCAGTCTCCCGGACCTAGAAGCTTTCTTT
>-|TRBJ1-4|-|TRBV12-3/TRBV12-4
CASSFGLNEKLFF
TGTGCCAGCAGTTTTGGCCTTAATGAAAAACTGTTTTTT
>-|TRBJ2-2|-|TRBV7-3
CASSPSTGELFF
TGTGCCAGCAGCCCATCTACCGGGGAGCTGTTTTTT
>-|TRBJ2-1|-|TRBV5-1
CASSFVGINEQFF
TGCGCCAGCAGCTTCGTAGGTATCAATGAGCAGTTCTTC
>-|TRBJ1-4|-|TRBV7-9
CASSRDRSREKLFF
TGTGCCAGCAGCCGGGACCGCTCCCGGGAAAAACTGTTTTTT
>-|TRBJ1-3|TRBD1|TRBV7-9
CASSQDRDGNTIYF
TGTGCCAGCAGCCAAGACAGGGACGGAAACACCATATATTTT
>-|TRBJ1-2|-|TRBV30
CAWTPRGGYGYTF
TGTGCCTGGACACCGCGGGGGGGATATGGCTACACCTTC
>-|TRBJ2-3|TRBD2|TRBV5-1
CASSLVMTSGSIGGTDTQYF
TGCGCCAGCAGCTTGGTCATGACTAGCGGGAGTATTGGTGGCACAGATACGCAGTATTTT
>-|TRBJ1-2|TRBD1|TRBV5-4
CASSLDRGPPGYTF
TGTGCCAGCAGCCTGGACAGGGGGCCCCCCGGCTACACCTTC
>-|TRBJ1-4|-|TRBV5-1
CASSLIEATNEKLFF
TGCGCCAGCAGCCTTATAGAAGCAACTAATGAAAAACTGTTTTTT
>-|TRBJ1-2|-|TRBV6-5
CASAEQSGGKGGYTF
TGTGCCAGCGCTGAGCAAAGTGGGGGGAAGGGTGGCTACACCTTC
>-|TRBJ1-5|TRBD1|TRBV7-3
CASSRDSNQPQHF
TGTGCCAGCAGCCGGGACAGTAATCAGCCCCAGCATTTT
>-|TRBJ2-7|-|TRBV19
CASGEPFYEQYF
TGTGCCAGTGGGGAGCCTTTCTACGAGCAGTACTTC
>few|TRBJ2-7|-|TRBV14
CASSPPGPYEQYF
TGTGCCAGCAGCCCGCCTGGACCCTACGAGCAGTACTTC
>-|TRBJ2-7|-|TRBV5-4
CASSPDSSYEQYF
TGTGCCAGCAGCCCTGACAGCTCCTACGAGCAGTACTTC
>once|TRBJ2-7|TRBD2|TRBV7-6
CASSHGTSGIYEQYF
TGTGCCAGCAGCCACGGGACTAGCGGGATCTACGAGCAGTACTTC
>-|TRBJ1-1|-|TRBV30
CAWSLGGTEAFF
TGTGCCTGGAGTCTGGGAGGTACTGAAGCTTTCTTT
>few|TRBJ1-4|-|TRBV28
CASSLGHKSEKLFF
TGTGCCAGCAGTTTGGGACACAAATCCGAAAAACTGTTTTTT
>-|TRBJ2-5|TRBD2|TRBV3-1/TRBV3-2
CASSQDERGNQETQYF
TGTGCCAGCAGCCAAGATGAGCGGGGGAACCAAGAGACCCAGTACTTC
>-|TRBJ2-1|TRBD2|TRBV5-4
CASSLIYFSTSGRDEQFF
TGTGCCAGCAGCTTGATTTATTTCTCGACTAGCGGGAGGGATGAGCAGTTCTTC